This T cell receptor (beta chain) was captured in a study of CD4+ T cells in melanoma. Generated by immunoSEQ multiplex PCR, the TCRdb table keeps only in-frame clones and is missing some. The sample carries around 130,000 clones, about nine tenths recorded once. This clonotype was sampled from a human donor with melanoma.

This chain's CDR3 is CASSPGQGRTTEAFF. As DNA, the CDR3 is TGTGCCAGCAGCCCTGGACAGGGGAGGACCACTGAAGCTTTCTTT. The J gene is TRBJ1-1, the V gene TRBV7-3; 9 bases align to TRBD1. V shed 5 bases, J shed 4 bases, and the junction held 8 bases outside the gene matches. Per the germline V gene, CDR1 is SGHTA and CDR2 is FQGTGA. This CDR3 spans 15 amino acids.